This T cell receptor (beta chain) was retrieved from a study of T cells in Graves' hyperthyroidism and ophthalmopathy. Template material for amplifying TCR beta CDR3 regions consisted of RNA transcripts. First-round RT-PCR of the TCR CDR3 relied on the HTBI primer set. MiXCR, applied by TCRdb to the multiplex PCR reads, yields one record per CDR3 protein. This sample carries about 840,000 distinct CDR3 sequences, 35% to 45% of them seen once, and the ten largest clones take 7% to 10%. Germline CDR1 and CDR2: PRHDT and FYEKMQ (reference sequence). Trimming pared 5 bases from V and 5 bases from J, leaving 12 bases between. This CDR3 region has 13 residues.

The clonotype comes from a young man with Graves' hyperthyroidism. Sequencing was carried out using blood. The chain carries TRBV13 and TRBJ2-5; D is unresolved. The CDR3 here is CASSVKGEETQYF. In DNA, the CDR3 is TGTGCCAGCAGCGTCAAGGGTGAGGAGACCCAGTACTTC. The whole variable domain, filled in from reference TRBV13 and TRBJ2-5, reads AAGVIQSPRHLIKEKRETATLKCYPIPRHDTVYWYQQGPGQDPQFLISFYEKMQSDKGSIPDRFSAQQFSDYHSELNMSSLELGDSALYFCASSVKGEETQYFGPGTRLLVL.